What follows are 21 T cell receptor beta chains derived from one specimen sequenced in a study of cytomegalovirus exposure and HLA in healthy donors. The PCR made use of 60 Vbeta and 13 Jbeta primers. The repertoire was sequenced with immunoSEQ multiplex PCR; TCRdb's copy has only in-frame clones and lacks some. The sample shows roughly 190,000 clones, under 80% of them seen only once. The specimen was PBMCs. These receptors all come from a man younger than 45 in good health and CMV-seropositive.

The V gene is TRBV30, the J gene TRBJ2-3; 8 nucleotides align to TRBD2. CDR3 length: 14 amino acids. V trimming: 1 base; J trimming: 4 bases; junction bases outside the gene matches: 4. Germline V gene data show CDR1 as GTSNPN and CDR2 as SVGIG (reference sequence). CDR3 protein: CAWSGTRGADTQYF. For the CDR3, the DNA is TGTGCCTGGAGTGGGACGCGGGGGGCAGATACGCAGTATTTT.

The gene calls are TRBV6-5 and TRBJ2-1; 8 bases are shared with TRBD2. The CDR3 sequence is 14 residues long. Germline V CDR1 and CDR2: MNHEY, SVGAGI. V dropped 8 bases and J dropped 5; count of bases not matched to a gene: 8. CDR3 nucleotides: TGTGCCAGCTTTAAGCTAGCGGGTGACAATGAGCAGTTCTTC. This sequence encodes CASFKLAGDNEQFF.

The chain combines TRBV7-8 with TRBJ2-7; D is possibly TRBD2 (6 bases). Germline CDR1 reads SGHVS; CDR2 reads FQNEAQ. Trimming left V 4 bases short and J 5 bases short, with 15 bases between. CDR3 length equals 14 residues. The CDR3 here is CASSSGAGRDEQYF. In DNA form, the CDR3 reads TGTGCCAGCAGCTCGGGAGCAGGACGGGACGAGCAGTACTTC.

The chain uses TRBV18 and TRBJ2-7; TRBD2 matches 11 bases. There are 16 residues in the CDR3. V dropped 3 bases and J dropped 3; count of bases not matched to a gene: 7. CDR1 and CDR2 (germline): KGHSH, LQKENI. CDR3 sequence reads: CASSPPSGGLFYEQYF. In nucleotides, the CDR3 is TGTGCCAGCTCACCCCCTAGCGGGGGGTTATTCTACGAGCAGTACTTC.

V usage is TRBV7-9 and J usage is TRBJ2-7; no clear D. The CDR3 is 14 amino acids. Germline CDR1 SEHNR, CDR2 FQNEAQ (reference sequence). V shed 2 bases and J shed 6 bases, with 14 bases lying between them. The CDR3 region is CASSLSWSSGEQYF. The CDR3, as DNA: TGTGCCAGCAGCTTAAGTTGGTCTTCCGGCGAGCAGTACTTC.

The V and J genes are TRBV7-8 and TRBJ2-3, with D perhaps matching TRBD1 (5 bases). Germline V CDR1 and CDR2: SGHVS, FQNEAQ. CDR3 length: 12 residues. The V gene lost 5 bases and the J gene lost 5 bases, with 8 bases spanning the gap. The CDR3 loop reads CASSPRGDTQYF. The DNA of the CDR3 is TGTGCCAGCAGCCCTAGGGGAGATACGCAGTATTTT.

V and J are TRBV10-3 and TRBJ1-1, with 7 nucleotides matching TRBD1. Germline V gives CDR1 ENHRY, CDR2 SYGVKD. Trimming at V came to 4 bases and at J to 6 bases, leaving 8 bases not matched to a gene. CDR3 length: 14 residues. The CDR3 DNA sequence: TGTGCCATCAGTGGAGCAGGGGGTCGGTCTGAAGCTTTCTTT. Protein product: CAISGAGGRSEAFF.

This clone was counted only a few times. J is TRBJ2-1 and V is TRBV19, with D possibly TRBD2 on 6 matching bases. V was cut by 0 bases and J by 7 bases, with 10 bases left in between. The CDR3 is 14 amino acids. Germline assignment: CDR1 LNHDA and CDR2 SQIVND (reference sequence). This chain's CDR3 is CASSIDGGINEQFF. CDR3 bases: TGTGCCAGTAGTATAGATGGGGGGATAAATGAGCAGTTCTTC.

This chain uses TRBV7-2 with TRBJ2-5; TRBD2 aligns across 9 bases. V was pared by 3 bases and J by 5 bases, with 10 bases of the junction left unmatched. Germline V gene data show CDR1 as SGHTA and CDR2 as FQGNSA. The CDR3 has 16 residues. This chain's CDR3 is CASSFLGLASGETQYF. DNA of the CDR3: TGTGCCAGCAGCTTTTTAGGACTAGCGAGTGGGGAGACCCAGTACTTC.

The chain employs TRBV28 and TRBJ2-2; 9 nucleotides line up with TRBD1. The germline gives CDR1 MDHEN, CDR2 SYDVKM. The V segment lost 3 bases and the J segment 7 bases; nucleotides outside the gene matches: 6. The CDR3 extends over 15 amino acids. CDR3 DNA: TGTGCCAGCAGTTTGCCGACAGGGGGTGGCGGGGAGCTGTTTTTT. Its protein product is CASSLPTGGGGELFF.

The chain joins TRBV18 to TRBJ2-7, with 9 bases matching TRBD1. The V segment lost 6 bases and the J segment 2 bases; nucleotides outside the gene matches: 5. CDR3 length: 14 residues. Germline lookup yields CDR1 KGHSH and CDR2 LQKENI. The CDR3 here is CASSGRQGAYEQYF. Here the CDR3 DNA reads TGTGCCAGCTCTGGGAGACAGGGGGCCTACGAGCAGTACTTC.

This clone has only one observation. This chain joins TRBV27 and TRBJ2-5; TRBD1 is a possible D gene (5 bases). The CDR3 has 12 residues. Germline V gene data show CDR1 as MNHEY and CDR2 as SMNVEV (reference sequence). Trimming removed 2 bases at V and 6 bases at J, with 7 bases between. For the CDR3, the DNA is TGTGCCAGCAGTTTAAGGGGAAAGACCCAGTACTTC. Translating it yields CASSLRGKTQYF.

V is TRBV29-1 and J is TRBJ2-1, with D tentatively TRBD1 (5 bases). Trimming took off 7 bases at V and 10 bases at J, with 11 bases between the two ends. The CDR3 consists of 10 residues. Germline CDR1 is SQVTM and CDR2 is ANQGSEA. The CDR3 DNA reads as TGCAGCGCCCTCAGGGCGGAGCAGTTCTTC. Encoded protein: CSALRAEQFF.

This CDR3 reads CASSLTGGAAAGANVLTF. In DNA form, the CDR3 reads TGTGCCAGTAGTCTAACAGGGGGCGCAGCAGCTGGGGCCAACGTCCTGACTTTC. The rearrangement joins TRBV19 to TRBJ2-6, with 9 nucleotides matching TRBD1. CDR3 size: 18 residues. Germline values: CDR1 LNHDA, CDR2 SQIVND (reference sequence). V lost 5 bases, J lost 2 bases, and 10 bases stayed unmatched.

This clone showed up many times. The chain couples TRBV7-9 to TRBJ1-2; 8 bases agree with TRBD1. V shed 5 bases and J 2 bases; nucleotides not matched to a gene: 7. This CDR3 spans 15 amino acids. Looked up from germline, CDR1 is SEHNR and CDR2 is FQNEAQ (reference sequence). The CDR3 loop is CASSPTGQENYGYTF. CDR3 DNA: TGTGCCAGCAGCCCCACGGGACAGGAAAACTATGGCTACACCTTC.

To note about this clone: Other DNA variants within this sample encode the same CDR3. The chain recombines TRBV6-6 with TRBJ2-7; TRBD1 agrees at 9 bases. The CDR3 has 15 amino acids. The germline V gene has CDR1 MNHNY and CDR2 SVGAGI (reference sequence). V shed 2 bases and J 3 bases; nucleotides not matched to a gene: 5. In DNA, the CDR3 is TGTGCCAGCAGTTACCTGGACAGGGGATACTACGAGCAGTACTTC. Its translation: CASSYLDRGYYEQYF.

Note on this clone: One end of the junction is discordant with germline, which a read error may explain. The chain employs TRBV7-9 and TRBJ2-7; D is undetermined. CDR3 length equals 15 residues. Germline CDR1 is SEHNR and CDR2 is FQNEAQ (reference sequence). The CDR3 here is CSSSFGSRGTYEQYF. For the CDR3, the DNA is TGTTCCAGCAGCTTCGGTTCGAGAGGTACCTACGAGCAGTACTTC.

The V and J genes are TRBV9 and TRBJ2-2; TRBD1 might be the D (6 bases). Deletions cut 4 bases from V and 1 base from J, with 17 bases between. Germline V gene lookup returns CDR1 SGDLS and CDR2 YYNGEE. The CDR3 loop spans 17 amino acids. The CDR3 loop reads CASSTGQVLENTGELFF. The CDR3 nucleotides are TGTGCCAGCAGCACGGGACAAGTCCTAGAGAACACCGGGGAGCTGTTTTTT.

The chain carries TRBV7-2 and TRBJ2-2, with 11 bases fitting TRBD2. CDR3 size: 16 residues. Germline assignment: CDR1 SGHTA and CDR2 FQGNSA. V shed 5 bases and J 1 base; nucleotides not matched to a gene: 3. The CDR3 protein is CASSPTSGMNTGELFF. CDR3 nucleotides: TGTGCCAGCAGCCCGACTAGCGGGATGAACACCGGGGAGCTGTTTTTT.

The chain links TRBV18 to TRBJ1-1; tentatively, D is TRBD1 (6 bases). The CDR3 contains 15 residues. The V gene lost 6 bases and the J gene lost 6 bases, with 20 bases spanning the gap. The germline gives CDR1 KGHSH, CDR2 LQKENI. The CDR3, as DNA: TGTGCCAGCTCTTCCTTTAGGGGGGGGGTGGCTGAAGCTTTCTTT. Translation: CASSSFRGGVAEAFF. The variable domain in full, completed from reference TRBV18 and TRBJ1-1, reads NAGVMQNPRHLVRRRGQEARLRCSPMKGHSHVYWYRQLPEEGLKFMVYLQKENIIDESGMPKERFSAEFPKEGPSILRIQQVVRGDSAAYFCASSSFRGGVAEAFFGQGTRLTVV.

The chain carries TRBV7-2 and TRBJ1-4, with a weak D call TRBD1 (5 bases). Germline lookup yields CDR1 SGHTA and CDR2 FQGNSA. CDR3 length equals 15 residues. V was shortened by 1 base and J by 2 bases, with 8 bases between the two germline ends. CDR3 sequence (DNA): TGTGCCAGCAGCTTAGAGGGGCTCACTAATGAAAAACTGTTTTTT. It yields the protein CASSLEGLTNEKLFF.